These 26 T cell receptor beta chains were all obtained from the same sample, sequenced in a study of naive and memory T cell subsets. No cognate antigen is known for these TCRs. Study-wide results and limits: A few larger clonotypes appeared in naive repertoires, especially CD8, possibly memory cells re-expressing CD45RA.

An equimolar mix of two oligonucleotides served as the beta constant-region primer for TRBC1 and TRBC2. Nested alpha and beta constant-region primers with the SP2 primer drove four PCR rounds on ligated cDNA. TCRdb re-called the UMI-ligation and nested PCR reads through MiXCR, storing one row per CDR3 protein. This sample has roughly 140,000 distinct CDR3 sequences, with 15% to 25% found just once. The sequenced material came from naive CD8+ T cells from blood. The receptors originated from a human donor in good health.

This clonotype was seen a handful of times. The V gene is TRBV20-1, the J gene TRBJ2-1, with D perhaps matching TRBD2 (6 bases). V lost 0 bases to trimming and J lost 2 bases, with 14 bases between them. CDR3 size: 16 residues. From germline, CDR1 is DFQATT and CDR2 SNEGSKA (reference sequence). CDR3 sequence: CSARDITGDAYNEQFF. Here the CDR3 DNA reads TGCAGTGCTAGAGATATTACGGGAGACGCCTACAATGAGCAGTTCTTC.

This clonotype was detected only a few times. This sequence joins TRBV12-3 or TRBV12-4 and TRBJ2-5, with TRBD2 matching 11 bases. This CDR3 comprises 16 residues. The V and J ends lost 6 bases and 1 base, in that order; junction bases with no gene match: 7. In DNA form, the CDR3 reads TGTGCCAGCAGCCCCTTCCTAGCGGGGGGCCAAGAGACCCAGTACTTC. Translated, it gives CASSPFLAGGQETQYF.

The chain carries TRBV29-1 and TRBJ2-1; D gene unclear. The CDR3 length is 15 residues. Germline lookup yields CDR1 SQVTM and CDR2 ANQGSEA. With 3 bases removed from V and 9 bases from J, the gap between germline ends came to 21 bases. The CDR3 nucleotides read TGCAGCGTTGAGAGTGGGTATACCCGGTCCCCTGAGCAGTTCTTC. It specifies CSVESGYTRSPEQFF.

CDR3 protein: CSVEGLAGELDTGELFF. CDR3 coding DNA: TGCAGCGTTGAAGGACTAGCGGGAGAGCTTGACACCGGGGAGCTGTTTTTT. This rearrangement joins TRBV29-1 to TRBJ2-2; TRBD2 aligns across 12 bases. V trimming: 1 base; J trimming: 3 bases; junction bases outside the gene matches: 6. The CDR3 is 17 residues long. Germline V gene lookup returns CDR1 SQVTM and CDR2 ANQGSEA.

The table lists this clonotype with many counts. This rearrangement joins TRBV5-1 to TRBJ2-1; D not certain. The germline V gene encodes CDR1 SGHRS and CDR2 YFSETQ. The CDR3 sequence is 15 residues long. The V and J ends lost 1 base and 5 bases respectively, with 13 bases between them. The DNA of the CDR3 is TGCGCCAGCAGCTTGCCACGCGCTCGGGACAATGAGCAGTTCTTC. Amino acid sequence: CASSLPRARDNEQFF.

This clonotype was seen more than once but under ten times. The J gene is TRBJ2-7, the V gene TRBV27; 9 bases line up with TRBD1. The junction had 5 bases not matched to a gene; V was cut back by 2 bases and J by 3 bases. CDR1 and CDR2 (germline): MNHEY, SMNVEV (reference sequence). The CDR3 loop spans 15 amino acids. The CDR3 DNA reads TGTGCCAGCAGTTTAGCTGGGACAGGGATCTACGAGCAGTACTTC. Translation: CASSLAGTGIYEQYF.

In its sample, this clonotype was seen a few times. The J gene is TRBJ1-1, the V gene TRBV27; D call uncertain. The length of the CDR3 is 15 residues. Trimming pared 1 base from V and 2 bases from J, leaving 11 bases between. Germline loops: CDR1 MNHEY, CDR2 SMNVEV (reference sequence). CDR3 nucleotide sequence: TGTGCCAGCAGTTTATTGAACGGACTAAACACTGAAGCTTTCTTT. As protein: CASSLLNGLNTEAFF.

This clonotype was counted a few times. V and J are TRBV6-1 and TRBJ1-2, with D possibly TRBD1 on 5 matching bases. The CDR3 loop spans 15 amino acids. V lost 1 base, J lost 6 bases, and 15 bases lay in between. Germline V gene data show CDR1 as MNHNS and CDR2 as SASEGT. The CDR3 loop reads CASSEVVLTEDGYTF. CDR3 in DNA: TGTGCCAGCAGTGAAGTAGTTTTGACAGAAGATGGCTACACCTTC.

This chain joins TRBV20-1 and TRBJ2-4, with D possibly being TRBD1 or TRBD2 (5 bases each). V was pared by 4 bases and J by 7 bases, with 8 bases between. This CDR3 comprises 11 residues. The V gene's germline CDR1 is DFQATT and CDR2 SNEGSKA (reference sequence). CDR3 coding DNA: TGCAGTGCTACCGGGACGAACATTCAGTACTTC. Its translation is CSATGTNIQYF.

The CDR3 loop reads CASSRQGDEQFF. As DNA, the CDR3 is TGTGCCAGCAGTCGACAGGGCGATGAGCAGTTCTTC. The V gene is TRBV6-5, the J gene TRBJ2-1, with 7 positions matching TRBD1. The CDR3 spans 12 residues. Germline assignment: CDR1 MNHEY and CDR2 SVGAGI. J lost 8 bases, V lost 5 bases, and 3 bases had no gene match.

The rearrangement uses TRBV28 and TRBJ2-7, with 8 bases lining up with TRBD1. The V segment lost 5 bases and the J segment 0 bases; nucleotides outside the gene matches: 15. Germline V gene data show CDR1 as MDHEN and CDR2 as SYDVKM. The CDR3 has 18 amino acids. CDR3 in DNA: TGTGCCAGCAGTAGCACCGGGACAGGCACGATCCTCTCCTACGAGCAGTACTTC. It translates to CASSSTGTGTILSYEQYF.

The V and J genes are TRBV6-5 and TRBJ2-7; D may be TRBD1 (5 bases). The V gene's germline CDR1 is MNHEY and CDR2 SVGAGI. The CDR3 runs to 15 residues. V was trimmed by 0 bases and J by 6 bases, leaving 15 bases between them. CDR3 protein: CASSYSHRMDGEQYF. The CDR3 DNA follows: TGTGCCAGCAGTTACTCGCACAGGATGGATGGCGAGCAGTACTTC.

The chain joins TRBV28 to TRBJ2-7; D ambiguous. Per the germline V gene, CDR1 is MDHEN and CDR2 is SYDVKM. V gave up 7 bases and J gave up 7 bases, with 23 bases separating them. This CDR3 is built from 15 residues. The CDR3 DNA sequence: TGTGCCAGCAATAAAGACCGAACAGAAAAGGATGAGCAGTACTTC. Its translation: CASNKDRTEKDEQYF.

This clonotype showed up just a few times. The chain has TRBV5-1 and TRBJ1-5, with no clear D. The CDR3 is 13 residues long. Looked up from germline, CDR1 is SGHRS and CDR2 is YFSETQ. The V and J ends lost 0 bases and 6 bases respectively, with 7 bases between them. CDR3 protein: CASSLGPAQPQHF. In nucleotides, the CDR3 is TGCGCCAGCAGCTTGGGGCCAGCTCAGCCCCAGCATTTT.

The CDR3 reads CASSFGAGFSTDTQYF. In DNA form, the CDR3 reads TGTGCCAGCAGTTTCGGAGCGGGGTTTAGCACAGATACGCAGTATTTT. The chain links TRBV28 to TRBJ2-3, with 7 bases fitting TRBD2. The trim removed 3 bases at V and 0 bases at J, leaving 6 bases unmatched. The germline CDR1 and CDR2 sequences are MDHEN and SYDVKM. This CDR3 spans 16 amino acids.

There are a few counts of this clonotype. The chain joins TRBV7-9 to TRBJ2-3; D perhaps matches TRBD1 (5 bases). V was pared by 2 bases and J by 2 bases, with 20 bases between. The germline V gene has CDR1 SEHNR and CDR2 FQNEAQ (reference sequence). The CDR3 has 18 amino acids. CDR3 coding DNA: TGTGCCAGCAGCTTACCCCCAGGGCCAACCGGCTCCACAGATACGCAGTATTTT. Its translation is CASSLPPGPTGSTDTQYF.

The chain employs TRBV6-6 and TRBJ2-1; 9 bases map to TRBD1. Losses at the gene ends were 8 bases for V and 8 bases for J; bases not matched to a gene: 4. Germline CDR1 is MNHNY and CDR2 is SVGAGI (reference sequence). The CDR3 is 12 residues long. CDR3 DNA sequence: TGTGCCAGCGGGGACAGGGTCGATGAGCAGTTCTTC. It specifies CASGDRVDEQFF.

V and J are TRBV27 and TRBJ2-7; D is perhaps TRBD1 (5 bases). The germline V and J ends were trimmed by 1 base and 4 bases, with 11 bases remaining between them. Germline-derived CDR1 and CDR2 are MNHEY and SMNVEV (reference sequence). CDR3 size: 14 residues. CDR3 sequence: CASSLLGAGYEQYF. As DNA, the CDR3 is TGTGCCAGCAGTTTATTAGGTGCAGGGTACGAGCAGTACTTC.

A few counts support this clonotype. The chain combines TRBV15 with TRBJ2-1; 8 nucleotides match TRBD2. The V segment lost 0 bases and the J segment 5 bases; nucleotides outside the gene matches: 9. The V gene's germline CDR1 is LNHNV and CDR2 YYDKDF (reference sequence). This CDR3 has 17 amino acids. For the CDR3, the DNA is TGTGCCACCAGCAGAGATGATAAAGCGGGAGCGCACAATGAGCAGTTCTTC. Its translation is CATSRDDKAGAHNEQFF.

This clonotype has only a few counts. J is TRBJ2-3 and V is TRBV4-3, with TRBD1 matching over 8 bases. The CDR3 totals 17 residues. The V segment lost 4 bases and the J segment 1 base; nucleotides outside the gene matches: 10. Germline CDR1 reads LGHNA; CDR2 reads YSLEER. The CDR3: CASSLYPDRAGTDTQYF. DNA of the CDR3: TGCGCCAGCAGCCTTTACCCGGACAGGGCTGGCACAGATACGCAGTATTTT.

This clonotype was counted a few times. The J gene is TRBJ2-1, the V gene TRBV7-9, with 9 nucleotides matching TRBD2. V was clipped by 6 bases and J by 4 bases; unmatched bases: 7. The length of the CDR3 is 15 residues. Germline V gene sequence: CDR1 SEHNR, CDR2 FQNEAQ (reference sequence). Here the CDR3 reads CASSLSGRHYNEQFF. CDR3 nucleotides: TGTGCCAGCAGTCTCAGCGGGAGGCATTACAATGAGCAGTTCTTC.

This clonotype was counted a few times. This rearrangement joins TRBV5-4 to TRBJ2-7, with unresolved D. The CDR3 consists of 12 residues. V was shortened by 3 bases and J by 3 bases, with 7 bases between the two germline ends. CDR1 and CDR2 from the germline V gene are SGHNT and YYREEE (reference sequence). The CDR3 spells CASSWGNYEQYF. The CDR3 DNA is TGTGCCAGCAGCTGGGGTAACTACGAGCAGTACTTC.

The chain's CDR3 is CASSGAGRLDYGYTF. The CDR3 bases are TGTGCCAGCAGCGGTGCCGGGCGACTAGACTATGGCTACACCTTC. The genes are TRBV7-9 and TRBJ1-2; D gene uncertain. The germline V gene has CDR1 SEHNR and CDR2 FQNEAQ (reference sequence). With 5 bases removed from V and 3 bases from J, the gap between germline ends came to 16 bases. This CDR3 has 15 residues.

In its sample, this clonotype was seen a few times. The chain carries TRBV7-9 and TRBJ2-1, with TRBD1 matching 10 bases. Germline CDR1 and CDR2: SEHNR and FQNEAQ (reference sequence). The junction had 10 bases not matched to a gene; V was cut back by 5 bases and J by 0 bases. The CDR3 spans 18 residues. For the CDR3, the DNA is TGTGCCAGCAGCCATCCGGGACAGGGGTCTCGCTCCTACAATGAGCAGTTCTTC. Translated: CASSHPGQGSRSYNEQFF.

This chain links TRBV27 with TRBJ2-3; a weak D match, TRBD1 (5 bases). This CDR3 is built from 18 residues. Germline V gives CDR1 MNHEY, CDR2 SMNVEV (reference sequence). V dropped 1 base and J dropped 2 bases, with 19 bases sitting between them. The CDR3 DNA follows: TGTGCCAGCAGTTTATACGTCCAGGGCGCATCCGACACAGATACGCAGTATTTT. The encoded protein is CASSLYVQGASDTDTQYF.

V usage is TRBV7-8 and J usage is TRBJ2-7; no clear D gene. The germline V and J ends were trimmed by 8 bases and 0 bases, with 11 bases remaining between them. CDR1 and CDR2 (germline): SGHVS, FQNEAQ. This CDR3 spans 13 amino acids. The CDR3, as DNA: TGTGCCAGCTCGGACCTGAGCTCCTACGAGCAGTACTTC. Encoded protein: CASSDLSSYEQYF.